What follows are 9 T cell receptor beta chains derived from one specimen sequenced in a study of blood T cell repertoires in COVID-19. Data came from immunoSEQ multiplex PCR; TCRdb stores just in-frame clones and leaves some out. The sample carries around 75,000 clones, around 80% recorded once. Sequenced sample: peripheral blood. The receptors derive from a man aged 45 to 65 with COVID-19, enrolled during active disease.

This chain links TRBV7-2 with TRBJ1-5; 8 bases line up with TRBD1. Germline lookup yields CDR1 SGHTA and CDR2 FQGNSA. V dropped 6 bases and J dropped 2; count of bases not matched to a gene: 6. The CDR3 is made up of 15 amino acids. In DNA, the CDR3 is TGTGCCAGCAGGGTACAGGGGGAGGGCAATCAGCCCCAGCATTTT. Translation: CASRVQGEGNQPQHF.

In its sample, this clone was seen a few times. V and J are TRBV29-1 and TRBJ1-5; a weak D match, TRBD1 (6 bases). V was clipped by 4 bases and J by 9 bases, with 19 bases between them. Germline V gives CDR1 SQVTM, CDR2 ANQGSEA. CDR3 length equals 14 residues. CDR3 DNA: TGCAGCGTTGCCTACGGCGGGGGCGAAGGGCCCCAGCATTTT. Its translation is CSVAYGGGEGPQHF.

The rearrangement uses TRBV7-2 and TRBJ2-3; 9 bases fit TRBD2. V lost 5 bases and J lost 10; bases outside the gene matches: 4. From germline, CDR1 is SGHTA and CDR2 FQGNSA. This CDR3 has 12 amino acids. CDR3 amino acids: CASSHSGRAQYF. The CDR3 coding sequence is TGTGCCAGCAGCCATAGCGGGAGAGCGCAGTATTTT.

The chain has TRBV10-3 and TRBJ2-1; TRBD1 matches 10 bases. This CDR3 spans 18 amino acids. V lost 4 bases and J lost 3; bases outside the gene matches: 12. Germline V gene lookup returns CDR1 ENHRY and CDR2 SYGVKD. The CDR3 loop reads CAISAGTGETLYYNEQFF. The CDR3 DNA sequence: TGTGCCATCAGTGCCGGGACAGGGGAAACCTTGTACTACAATGAGCAGTTCTTC.

The gene calls are TRBV9 and TRBJ2-7, with 8 bases matching TRBD1. Germline CDR1 and CDR2: SGDLS and YYNGEE. CDR3 length: 14 amino acids. The ends lost 4 bases at V and 3 bases at J; junction bases unmatched: 6. CDR3 residues: CASSPDRASYEQYF. CDR3 DNA sequence: TGTGCCAGCAGCCCGGACAGGGCAAGCTACGAGCAGTACTTC.

CDR3 in DNA: TGTGCCATCAGTGGGGGCAGGGACTATGGCTACACCTTC. This codes for CAISGGRDYGYTF. The V and J genes are TRBV10-3 and TRBJ1-2; TRBD1 might be the D (5 bases). Germline CDR1 and CDR2: ENHRY and SYGVKD. V lost 4 bases, J lost 3 bases, and 9 bases lay in between. The CDR3 runs 13 residues.

V usage is TRBV6-5 and J usage is TRBJ1-1; D may be TRBD1 (5 bases). Trimming cost V 4 bases and J 6 bases, with 15 bases left between them. The CDR3 runs 14 residues. Germline CDR1 and CDR2: MNHEY and SVGAGI. The CDR3 protein is CASSFQGPPPEAFF. In DNA, the CDR3 is TGTGCCAGCAGTTTTCAGGGTCCTCCCCCTGAAGCTTTCTTT.

The rearrangement uses TRBV19 and TRBJ1-2, with a tentative D call TRBD1 (5 bases). The CDR3 loop spans 12 amino acids. CDR1 and CDR2 (germline): LNHDA, SQIVND (reference sequence). Trimming stripped 10 bases from V and 8 bases from J, with 17 bases between. The CDR3 region has the DNA TGTGCCACTACAGATCGGACAAGCGGCTACACCTTC. Encoded protein: CATTDRTSGYTF.

The rearrangement joins TRBV5-8 to TRBJ2-7, with D possibly being TRBD2 (6 bases). The CDR3 runs 15 residues. The V gene's germline CDR1 is SGHTS and CDR2 YDEGEE. V lost 4 bases and J lost 1, with 15 bases in between. CDR3 DNA sequence: TGTGCCAGCAGCCCCCGGGGACTGCAATCCTACGAGCAGTACTTC. Translating it yields CASSPRGLQSYEQYF.